The 3 T cell receptor beta chains listed next were all sequenced from one sample in a study of monozygotic twins with inflammatory bowel disease. From the 5' RACE reads, TCRdb lists one entry per CDR3 protein and no DNA. There are over 120,000 distinct CDR3 sequences in the sample, with over 1% held by the top ten. Source material: blood. The receptors derive from a human donor with ulcerative colitis or Crohn's disease, or a healthy co-twin of an affected twin (not recorded which).

The J gene is TRBJ2-1, the V gene TRBV10-2; TCRdb's D call of TRBD2 is untestable without DNA. Looked up from germline, CDR1 is WSHSY and CDR2 is SAAADI. The CDR3 runs 14 residues. Here the CDR3 reads CASTLAGVYNEQFF.

V and J are TRBV4-2 and TRBJ2-3; the D call from TCRdb, TRBD2, cannot be confirmed without DNA. Germline V gives CDR1 LGHNA, CDR2 YNFKEQ. This CDR3 region has 15 residues. The CDR3 region is CASSQIAGGPDTQYF.

The V gene is TRBV19, the J gene TRBJ1-1. CDR1 is LNHDA, CDR2 SQIVND, per germline (reference sequence). There are 12 residues in the CDR3. The CDR3 spells CASSTWGGRAFF.